The clone carrying this T cell receptor beta chain was seen a single time. The antigen is undetermined. The source of the sample is a study of OX40 agonist ivuxolimab in advanced cancers. Study-level information: Patients received ivuxolimab, an agonistic anti-OX40 (CD134) antibody. The mean age was approximately 60 years, ranging from 23 to 79, with approximately 83% of participants male.

The germline CDR1 and CDR2 sequences are LNHDA and SQIVND (reference sequence). The CDR3 loop spans 15 amino acids. V was clipped by 5 bases and J by 5 bases; unmatched bases: 11. Measured with immunoSEQ multiplex PCR; TCRdb has only the in-frame clones, and not every one. The table has 55,000 to 70,000 clones, roughly 85% seen once. Study-wide points: In CD8+ T cells, expanded clones were on average more numerous than in CD4+. It was not determined which antigens were specifically recognized by the peripheral T cells that had undergone clonal expansion.

This TCR was sampled from an adult with an advanced solid tumor such as melanoma, head and neck, liver or kidney cancer. The sample was CD4+ or CD8+ T cells sorted from blood, taken in a trial of the OX40 agonist ivuxolimab. This rearrangement joins TRBV19 to TRBJ1-1, with 7 bases aligning to TRBD1. Here the CDR3 DNA reads TGTGCCAGTAGTCGCCGGACAGGTTCGGGGACTGAAGCTTTCTTT. Translated: CASSRRTGSGTEAFF.